This paragraph covers one T cell receptor (beta chain) sequence. In the authors' methods: How many nucleated cells were present was estimated from reference gene primer amplification. Repertoires were generated with immunoSEQ multiplex PCR, while TCRdb's copy carries only in-frame clones and drops some. V and J calls and clone size come straight from that table; D and trimming were deduced from the DNA. This sample has about 360,000 clones, with around 86% found just once. The CDR3 spans 16 residues. Germline V gene lookup returns CDR1 SGHNT and CDR2 YYREEE (reference sequence). V dropped 3 bases and J dropped 7 bases, with 22 bases sitting between them. The data originate from a study of blood T cell repertoires in COVID-19.

The receptor was isolated from a human donor in a cohort sampled during active COVID-19. Material: peripheral blood. This chain connects TRBV5-4 to TRBJ1-2, with D possibly being TRBD1 (5 bases). The CDR3 region is CASSSPSSGAEGGYTF. CDR3 DNA: TGTGCCAGCAGCTCCCCCTCAAGTGGGGCGGAGGGTGGCTACACCTTC.